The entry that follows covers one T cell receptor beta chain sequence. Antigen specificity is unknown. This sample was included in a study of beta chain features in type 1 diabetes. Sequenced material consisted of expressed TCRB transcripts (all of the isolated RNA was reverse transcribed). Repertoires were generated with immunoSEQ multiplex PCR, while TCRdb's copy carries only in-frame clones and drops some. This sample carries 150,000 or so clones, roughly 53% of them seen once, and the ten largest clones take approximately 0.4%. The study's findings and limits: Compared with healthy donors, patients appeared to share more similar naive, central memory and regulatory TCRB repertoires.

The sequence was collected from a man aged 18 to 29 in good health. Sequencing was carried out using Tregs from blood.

The CDR3 coding sequence is TGTGCCATCAGTCGGACAGGGGGCATCTATGAGCAGTTCTTC. Translating it yields CAISRTGGIYEQFF. The J gene is TRBJ2-1, the V gene TRBV10-3; 11 bases match TRBD1. From germline, CDR1 is ENHRY and CDR2 SYGVKD. V was clipped by 5 bases and J by 8 bases; unmatched bases: 5. This CDR3 contains 14 residues.